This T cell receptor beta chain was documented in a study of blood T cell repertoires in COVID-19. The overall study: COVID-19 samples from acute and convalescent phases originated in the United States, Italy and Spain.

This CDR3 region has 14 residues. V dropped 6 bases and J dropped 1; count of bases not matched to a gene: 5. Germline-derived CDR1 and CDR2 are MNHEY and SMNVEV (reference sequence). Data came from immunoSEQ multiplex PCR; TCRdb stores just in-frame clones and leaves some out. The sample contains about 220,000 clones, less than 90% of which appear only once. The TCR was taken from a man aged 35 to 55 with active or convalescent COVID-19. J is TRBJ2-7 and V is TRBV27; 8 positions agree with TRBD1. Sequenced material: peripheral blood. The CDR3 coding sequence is TGTGCCAGCAGGCAGGGGGCTCTATCCTACGAGCAGTACTTC. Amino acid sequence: CASRQGALSYEQYF.